One and the same sample provided the 6 T cell receptor beta chains below, sequenced in a study of blood T cell repertoires in COVID-19. Here immunoSEQ multiplex PCR was the method, and the copy in TCRdb shows in-frame clones only, minus some. The sample consists of roughly 250,000 clones, approximately 88% of them appearing once. Sequencing was carried out using PBMCs or T cells enriched from blood (not recorded which). These receptors all come from a woman in her 40s who had been exposed to COVID-19.

The V and J genes are TRBV3-1 (or the pseudogene TRBV3-2) and TRBJ1-5; 9 bases line up with TRBD1. Germline CDR1 reads LGHDT; CDR2 reads YNNKEL (reference sequence). The CDR3 is 19 residues long. Trimming cost V 4 bases and J 1 base; bases outside gene matches: 14. The CDR3 region has the DNA TGTGCCAGCAGCCCACCGAGGGGGACAGGGAAGATCAGCAATCAGCCCCAGCATTTT. Protein: CASSPPRGTGKISNQPQHF.

Many counts were recorded for this clone. The chain links TRBV4-1 to TRBJ2-1; D remains unclear. Per the germline V gene, CDR1 is MGHRA and CDR2 is YSYEKL. Deletions cut 1 base from V and 1 base from J, with 11 bases between. CDR3 size: 16 residues. CDR3 protein: CASSQVNLVSYNEQFF. Written as DNA, the CDR3 is TGCGCCAGCAGCCAAGTGAATCTAGTTTCCTACAATGAGCAGTTCTTC.

Comment on this clone: Germline and junction disagree at one end, which may indicate a read error. The rearrangement links TRBV5-1 to TRBJ2-3; D is ambiguous. CDR1 SGHRS and CDR2 YFSETQ come from the germline V gene. This CDR3 is built from 12 residues. The CDR3 is CASINEEDTQYF. The CDR3 DNA reads TGTGCCAGCATAAACGAGGAAGATACGCAGTATTTT.

The rearrangement uses TRBV25-1 and TRBJ2-5, with 9 bases identical to TRBD1. This CDR3 contains 14 residues. V shed 2 bases and J 5 bases; nucleotides not matched to a gene: 3. Per germline, CDR1 MGHDK and CDR2 SYGVNS. This chain's CDR3 is CASSERGQGETQYF. The CDR3 nucleotides read TGTGCCAGCAGTGAAAGGGGACAGGGTGAGACCCAGTACTTC.

The rearrangement uses TRBV6-6 and TRBJ1-1; 8 bases are shared with TRBD1. The CDR3 consists of 16 residues. CDR1 MNHNY and CDR2 SVGAGI come from the germline V gene (reference sequence). Losses at the gene ends were 2 bases for V and 6 bases for J; bases not matched to a gene: 11. CDR3 in amino acids: CASSYPGSQGAPEAFF. The CDR3, as DNA: TGTGCCAGCAGTTACCCGGGGAGCCAGGGGGCGCCTGAAGCTTTCTTT.

The chain couples TRBV19 to TRBJ1-2; 7 nucleotides agree with TRBD1. Germline loops: CDR1 LNHDA, CDR2 SQIVND (reference sequence). This CDR3 is built from 14 residues. V lost 3 bases, J lost 4 bases, and 5 bases stayed unmatched. CDR3 coding DNA: TGTGCCAGTAGTATCAGACAGGGAGGCTATGGCTACACCTTC. This translates into CASSIRQGGYGYTF.